The source of this T cell receptor beta chain is a study of long-term antiretroviral therapy in people with HIV. Findings and limits, study-wide: Regardless of time point, clones expanded before ART dominated the repertoire.

With survey level as its setting, the immunoSEQ assay was v3.0. Measured with immunoSEQ multiplex PCR; TCRdb has only the in-frame clones, and not every one. The data contain tens of thousands of clones, less than 90% of them singletons. To note about this clone: Its antigen is unidentified.

Every HIV-positive participant received treatment in the United States. The clonotype was recovered from a man between 18 and 35 years old with HIV. The sequences come from unsorted PBMCs, collected 0.4 years after starting antiretroviral therapy.

The CDR3 bases are TGTGCCAGCCGAGAAGGTCCCCGCTACGAGCAGTACTTC. The encoded protein is CASREGPRYEQYF. The chain couples TRBV28 to TRBJ2-7; D call uncertain. The CDR3 consists of 13 residues. The V end was cut by 8 bases, the J end by 3 bases, with 14 bases between. Germline-derived CDR1 and CDR2 are MDHEN and SYDVKM.